The 15 T cell receptor beta chains presented below share a single source sample, sequenced in a study of beta chain features in type 1 diabetes. Whole-study results and caveats: Moderate yet significant TCRB CDR3 shortening was seen in Type 1 diabetes patients in all four CD4+ subsets.

These receptors have no known antigen. TCRB transcripts that were expressed got sequenced, as all of the isolated RNA had been reverse transcribed. Produced via immunoSEQ multiplex PCR; TCRdb's table is partial and in-frame only. The sample lists 100,000 to 150,000 clones; roughly a sixth were seen once. Sequenced: central memory CD4+ T cells from blood. The receptors stem from a man aged 18 to 35 with type 1 diabetes.

The table lists this clone with a few counts. The CDR3 here is CASSFLRAEAFF. In DNA form, the CDR3 reads TGTGCCAGCAGCTTCCTCCGAGCTGAAGCTTTCTTT. The V gene is TRBV7-2, the J gene TRBJ1-1; D unresolved. Trimming took off 3 bases at V and 6 bases at J, with 8 bases between the two ends. Germline V gene data show CDR1 as SGHTA and CDR2 as FQGNSA. The CDR3 runs to 12 residues.

The chain couples TRBV9 to TRBJ2-2; TRBD1 aligns across 9 bases. Trimming took 0 bases from V and 4 from J; bases not matched to a gene: 7. This CDR3 has 17 residues. Germline V gives CDR1 SGDLS, CDR2 YYNGEE. CDR3 protein: CASSVVGTGGPTGELFF. In nucleotides, the CDR3 is TGTGCCAGCAGCGTAGTTGGAACAGGGGGCCCCACCGGGGAGCTGTTTTTT.

V gene TRBV4-2 combines with J gene TRBJ1-6, with D uncertain. The CDR3 length is 16 residues. V was cut by 0 bases and J by 0 bases, with 6 bases left in between. In germline, CDR1 is LGHNA, CDR2 YNFKEQ. CDR3 nucleotides: TGTGCCAGCAGCCAAGAGGTCCGCTCCTATAATTCACCCCTCCACTTT. This codes for CASSQEVRSYNSPLHF.

The CDR3 nucleotides are TGTGCCAGCAGCTACACACGGGCCGGGGAGCTGTTTTTT. Translated, it gives CASSYTRAGELFF. The chain couples TRBV7-3 to TRBJ2-2, with unresolved D. The CDR3 consists of 13 residues. The V and J ends lost 4 bases and 6 bases respectively, with 9 bases between them. Germline CDR1 SGHTA, CDR2 FQGTGA.

The chain uses TRBV30 and TRBJ2-4, with D possibly matching TRBD1 (6 bases). This CDR3 spans 14 amino acids. V was trimmed by 0 bases and J by 9 bases, leaving 15 bases between them. Germline CDR1 and CDR2: GTSNPN and SVGIG (reference sequence). The CDR3 loop is CAWSVGQGIRIQYF. The CDR3 DNA is TGTGCCTGGAGTGTAGGGCAGGGGATTCGCATTCAGTACTTC.

This clone appeared a few times. This chain links TRBV19 with TRBJ2-1, with 8 positions matching TRBD2. CDR3 length: 14 amino acids. CDR1 and CDR2 (germline): LNHDA, SQIVND (reference sequence). J was trimmed by 5 bases and V by 7 bases; bases with no gene match: 7. The CDR3 loop is CASIPGGLDNEQFF. The CDR3 DNA follows: TGTGCCAGTATCCCGGGGGGGCTCGACAATGAGCAGTTCTTC.

This clone was detected a few times. The chain recombines TRBV4-3 with TRBJ1-1; perhaps TRBD1 as D (5 bases). This CDR3 contains 12 residues. V lost 5 bases and J 7 bases, leaving 11 bases between the germline ends. The V gene's germline CDR1 is LGHNA and CDR2 YSLEER. Written as DNA, the CDR3 is TGCGCCAGCAGCTATCAAGGGGATGAAGCTTTCTTT. It specifies CASSYQGDEAFF.

This clone was picked up a small number of times. The rearrangement joins TRBV7-9 to TRBJ2-1, with D maybe TRBD2 (6 bases). Germline-derived CDR1 and CDR2 are SEHNR and FQNEAQ (reference sequence). V lost 7 bases and J 4 bases, leaving 17 bases between the germline ends. This CDR3 comprises 15 residues. In nucleotides, the CDR3 is TGTGCCAGCACCGGAGGGGCCGGGGATTACAATGAGCAGTTCTTC. Amino acids: CASTGGAGDYNEQFF.

The J gene is TRBJ1-2, the V gene TRBV11-1, with D tentatively TRBD1 (6 bases). This CDR3 has 12 residues. V was cut by 5 bases and J by 4 bases, with 8 bases left in between. The germline V gene encodes CDR1 SGHAT and CDR2 FQDESV (reference sequence). DNA of the CDR3: TGTGCCAGCAGCCGGGACATCTATGGCTACACCTTC. It yields the protein CASSRDIYGYTF.

This clone was seen a few times. The chain recombines TRBV5-4 with TRBJ2-1, with D possibly matching TRBD2 (5 bases). The CDR3 totals 13 residues. CDR1 SGHNT and CDR2 YYREEE come from the germline V gene (reference sequence). V was pared by 7 bases and J by 2 bases, with 10 bases between. The CDR3 loop reads CASRGIPYNEQFF. As DNA, the CDR3 is TGTGCCAGCCGAGGGATCCCCTACAATGAGCAGTTCTTC.

Only a few counts were recorded for this clone. The chain joins TRBV18 to TRBJ1-2; D unclear. The CDR3 loop spans 12 amino acids. Germline CDR1 and CDR2: KGHSH and LQKENI. Trimming cost V 3 bases and J 1 base, with 3 bases left between them. This CDR3 reads CASSPDNYGYTF. The DNA for the CDR3 is TGTGCCAGCTCACCGGATAACTATGGCTACACCTTC.

There are a few counts of this clone. This chain links TRBV9 with TRBJ2-3; 7 nucleotides align to TRBD2. In germline, CDR1 is SGDLS, CDR2 YYNGEE. The J segment lost 2 bases and the V segment lost 2 bases, leaving 5 bases of the junction unmatched. The CDR3 loop spans 15 amino acids. The CDR3 coding sequence is TGTGCCAGCAGCGTCGGACTAGTCGACACAGATACGCAGTATTTT. This sequence encodes CASSVGLVDTDTQYF.

The gene calls are TRBV18 and TRBJ2-7; either TRBD1 or TRBD2 may supply D (7 bases each). From germline, CDR1 is KGHSH and CDR2 LQKENI. This CDR3 region has 13 residues. The ends were cut back, 6 bases at V and 2 bases at J, with 11 bases in the middle. CDR3 sequence: CASSGGTAYEQYF. Written as DNA, the CDR3 is TGTGCCAGCTCGGGAGGGACAGCCTACGAGCAGTACTTC. Together with reference TRBV18 and TRBJ2-7, the CDR3 gives the full variable domain: NAGVMQNPRHLVRRRGQEARLRCSPMKGHSHVYWYRQLPEEGLKFMVYLQKENIIDESGMPKERFSAEFPKEGPSILRIQQVVRGDSAAYFCASSGGTAYEQYFGPGTRLTVT.

This clone was seen a few times. The CDR3 DNA sequence: TGTGCCACCAGCAGAGAGGCGGGGGGCATGAACACTGAAGCTTTCTTT. Amino acids: CATSREAGGMNTEAFF. This chain uses TRBV15 with TRBJ1-1; perhaps TRBD1 as D (6 bases). This CDR3 comprises 16 residues. The germline gives CDR1 LNHNV, CDR2 YYDKDF (reference sequence). Trimming removed 0 bases from V and 0 bases from J, with 11 bases in between.

This clone was observed at least ten times. In nucleotides, the CDR3 is TGTGCCAGCAGAGAGGAAGGCAGGGCCAATGAGCAGTTCTTC. Protein sequence: CASREEGRANEQFF. The chain has TRBV5-6 and TRBJ2-1; maybe TRBD1 (5 bases). V shed 5 bases and J shed 6 bases, with 15 bases lying between them. This CDR3 is 14 amino acids long. Germline V CDR1 and CDR2: SGHDT, YYEEEE.